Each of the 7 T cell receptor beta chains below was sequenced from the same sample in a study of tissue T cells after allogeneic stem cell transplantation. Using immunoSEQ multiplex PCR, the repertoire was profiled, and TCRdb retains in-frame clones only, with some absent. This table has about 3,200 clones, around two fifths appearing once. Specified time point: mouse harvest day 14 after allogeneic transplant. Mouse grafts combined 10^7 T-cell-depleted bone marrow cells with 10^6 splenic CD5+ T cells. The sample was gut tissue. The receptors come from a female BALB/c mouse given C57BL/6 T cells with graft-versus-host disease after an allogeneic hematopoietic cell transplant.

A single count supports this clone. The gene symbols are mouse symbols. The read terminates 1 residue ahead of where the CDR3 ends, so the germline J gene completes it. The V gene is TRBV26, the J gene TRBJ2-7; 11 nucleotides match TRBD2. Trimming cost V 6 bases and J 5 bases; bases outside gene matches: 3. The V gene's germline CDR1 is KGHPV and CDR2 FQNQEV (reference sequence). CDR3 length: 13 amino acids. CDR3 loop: CASSLDWGDEQYF. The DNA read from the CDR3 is TGTGCCAGCAGCCTGGACTGGGGGGATGAACAGTAC.

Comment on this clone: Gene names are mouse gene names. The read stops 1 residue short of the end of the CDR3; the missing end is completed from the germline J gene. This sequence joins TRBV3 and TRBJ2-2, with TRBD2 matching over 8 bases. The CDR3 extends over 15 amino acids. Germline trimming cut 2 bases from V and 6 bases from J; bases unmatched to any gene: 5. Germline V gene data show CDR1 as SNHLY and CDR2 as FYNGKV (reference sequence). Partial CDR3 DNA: TGTGCCAGCAGCTTAAACGGGGGGGCGCCCGGGCAGCTCTAC. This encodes CASSLNGGAPGQLY. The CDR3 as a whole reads CASSLNGGAPGQLYF.

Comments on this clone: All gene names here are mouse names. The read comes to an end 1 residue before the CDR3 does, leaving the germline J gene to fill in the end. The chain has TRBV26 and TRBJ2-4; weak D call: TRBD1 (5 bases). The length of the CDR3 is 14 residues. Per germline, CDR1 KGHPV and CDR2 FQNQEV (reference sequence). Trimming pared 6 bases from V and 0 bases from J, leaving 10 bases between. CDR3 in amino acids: CASSADRSQNTLYF. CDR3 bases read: TGTGCCAGCAGCGCAGACAGAAGTCAAAACACCTTGTAC.

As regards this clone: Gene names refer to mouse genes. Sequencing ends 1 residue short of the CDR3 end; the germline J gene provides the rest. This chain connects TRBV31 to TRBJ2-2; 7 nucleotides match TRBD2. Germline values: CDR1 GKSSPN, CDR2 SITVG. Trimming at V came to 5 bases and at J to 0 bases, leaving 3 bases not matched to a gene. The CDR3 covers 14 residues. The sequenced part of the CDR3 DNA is TGTGCCTGGGCTGGGGGTTCAAACACCGGGCAGCTCTAC. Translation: CAWAGGSNTGQLY. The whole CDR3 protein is CAWAGGSNTGQLYF.

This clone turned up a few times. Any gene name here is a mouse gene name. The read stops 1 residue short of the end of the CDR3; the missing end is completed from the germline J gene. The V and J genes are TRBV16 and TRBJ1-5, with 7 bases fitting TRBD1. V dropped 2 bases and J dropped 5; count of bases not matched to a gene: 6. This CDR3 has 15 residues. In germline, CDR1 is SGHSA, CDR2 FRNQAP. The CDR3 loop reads CASSLRGRPDQAPLF. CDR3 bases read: TGTGCAAGCAGCTTAAGGGGGCGCCCCGACCAGGCTCCGCTT.

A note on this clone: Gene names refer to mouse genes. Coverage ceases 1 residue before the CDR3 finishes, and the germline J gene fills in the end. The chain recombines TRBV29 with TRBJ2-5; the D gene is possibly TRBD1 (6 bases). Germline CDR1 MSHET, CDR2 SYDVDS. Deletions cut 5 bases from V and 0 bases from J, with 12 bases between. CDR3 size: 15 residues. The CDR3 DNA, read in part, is TGTGCTAGCAGTCCCACAGGGTCCAACCAAGACACCCAGTAC. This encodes CASSPTGSNQDTQY. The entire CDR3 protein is CASSPTGSNQDTQYF.

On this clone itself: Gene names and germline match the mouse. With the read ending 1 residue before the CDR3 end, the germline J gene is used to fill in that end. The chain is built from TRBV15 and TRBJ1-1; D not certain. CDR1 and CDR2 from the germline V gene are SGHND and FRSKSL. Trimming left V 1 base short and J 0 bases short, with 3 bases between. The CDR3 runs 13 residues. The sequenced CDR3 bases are TGTGCCAGCAGTTTAGGACCAAACACAGAAGTCTTC. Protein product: CASSLGPNTEVF. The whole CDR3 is CASSLGPNTEVFF. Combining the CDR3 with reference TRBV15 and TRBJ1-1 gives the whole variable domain DAGVTQTPRHEVAEKGQTIILKCEPVSGHNDLFWYRQTKIQGLELLSYFRSKSLMEDGGAFKDRFKAEMLNSSFSTLKIQPTEPKDSAVYLCASSLGPNTEVFFGKGTRLTVV.